Below, 31 T cell receptor beta chains from the same sample are listed, as sequenced in a study of cytomegalovirus exposure and HLA in healthy donors. The protocol was immunoSEQ multiplex PCR, while the TCRdb copy is restricted to in-frame clones and leaves out a portion. This sample carries 250,000 to 350,000 clones, 86% of them seen once, and the ten largest clones take more than 0.8%. The sequenced sample was PBMCs. These TCRs come from a woman in her late teens or twenties in good health and CMV-seronegative.

This clone was detected only a few times. The chain links TRBV29-1 to TRBJ2-1, with TRBD1 identical over 9 bases. The CDR3 has 15 amino acids. Looked up from germline, CDR1 is SQVTM and CDR2 is ANQGSEA. J gave up 1 base and V 3 bases, and 4 bases lay outside the gene matches. DNA of the CDR3: TGCAGCGTTGAGGGACAGGGAGGGTCCTACAATGAGCAGTTCTTC. Translation gives CSVEGQGGSYNEQFF.

This chain uses TRBV5-6 with TRBJ2-1; D perhaps matches TRBD2 (6 bases). The germline CDR1 and CDR2 sequences are SGHDT and YYEEEE. The CDR3 sequence is 14 residues long. V was pared by 0 bases and J by 10 bases, with 14 bases between. The CDR3 loop reads CASSLEAGPGEQFF. As DNA, the CDR3 is TGTGCCAGCAGCTTGGAGGCGGGACCGGGGGAGCAGTTCTTC.

The chain carries TRBV27 and TRBJ2-7; 7 nucleotides align to TRBD1. Germline V gene data show CDR1 as MNHEY and CDR2 as SMNVEV (reference sequence). This CDR3 has 15 amino acids. The ends lost 2 bases at V and 3 bases at J; junction bases unmatched: 7. CDR3 sequence: CASSLVGRQGYEQYF. CDR3 nucleotides: TGTGCCAGCAGTTTAGTCGGAAGACAGGGCTACGAGCAGTACTTC.

The CDR3 sequence is CASSDLAGAGNNEQFF. The CDR3 DNA sequence: TGTGCCAGCAGTGACCTAGCGGGAGCTGGAAACAATGAGCAGTTCTTC. The chain has TRBV27 and TRBJ2-1; TRBD2 agrees at 10 bases. CDR3 length equals 16 residues. The germline CDR1 and CDR2 sequences are MNHEY and SMNVEV (reference sequence). Trimming removed 5 bases from V and 5 bases from J; junction bases left unmatched: 9.

This chain joins TRBV7-9 and TRBJ2-7; TRBD2 aligns across 8 bases. The V and J ends lost 6 bases and 4 bases, in that order; junction bases with no gene match: 8. Germline V gene data show CDR1 as SEHNR and CDR2 as FQNEAQ (reference sequence). The CDR3 is 14 residues long. The CDR3 loop is CASSYSGVGYEQYF. CDR3 bases: TGTGCCAGCAGTTATAGCGGGGTGGGGTACGAGCAGTACTTC.

CDR3 coding DNA: TGTGCCAGCAGCTTGGCCTGGACGGGGATGGGCTACGAGCAGTACTTC. Its translation is CASSLAWTGMGYEQYF. The chain uses TRBV5-6 and TRBJ2-7; a weak D match, TRBD2 (5 bases). This CDR3 is 16 amino acids long. Per the germline V gene, CDR1 is SGHDT and CDR2 is YYEEEE. V lost 0 bases and J 3 bases, leaving 16 bases between the germline ends.

The chain recombines TRBV15 with TRBJ2-2, with 8 bases that match TRBD1. This CDR3 is 18 amino acids long. Trimming cost V 1 base and J 3 bases; bases outside gene matches: 10. CDR1 is LNHNV and CDR2 is YYDKDF in the germline V gene (reference sequence). CDR3 protein: CATSRGAPTGEDTGELFF. The CDR3 region has the DNA TGTGCCACCAGCAGAGGGGCCCCGACAGGGGAGGACACCGGGGAGCTGTTTTTT.

The chain joins TRBV28 to TRBJ2-1; D is undetermined. Germline lookup yields CDR1 MDHEN and CDR2 SYDVKM. The CDR3 runs 12 residues. Deletions cut 10 bases from V and 1 base from J, with 8 bases between. This CDR3 is CATLRSYNEQFF. The CDR3 DNA reads as TGTGCCACCCTTAGATCCTACAATGAGCAGTTCTTC.

V usage is TRBV28 and J usage is TRBJ2-7, with D maybe TRBD2 (6 bases). V gave up 7 bases and J gave up 6 bases, with 19 bases separating them. CDR1 and CDR2 (germline): MDHEN, SYDVKM. The CDR3 is 14 amino acids. CDR3 DNA: TGTGCCAGCAATTCAGACGGGAGAACTGGCGAGCAGTACTTC. It yields the protein CASNSDGRTGEQYF.

The table lists this clone with a few counts. This chain connects TRBV2 to TRBJ2-2; D gene ambiguous. CDR1 and CDR2 (germline): SNHLY, FYNNEI. V was shortened by 4 bases and J by 8 bases, with 5 bases between the two germline ends. The CDR3 covers 11 residues. Here the CDR3 reads CASSGGGELFF. DNA of the CDR3: TGTGCCAGCAGTGGAGGTGGGGAGCTGTTTTTT.

The V gene is TRBV6-5, the J gene TRBJ2-1; TRBD1 agrees at 10 bases. V lost 7 bases, J lost 8 bases, and 11 bases stayed unmatched. The germline gives CDR1 MNHEY, CDR2 SVGAGI. The CDR3 sequence is 15 residues long. CDR3 loop: CASNSLTGGLYEQFF. For the CDR3, the DNA is TGTGCCAGCAACTCCTTGACAGGGGGCCTTTATGAGCAGTTCTTC.

DNA of the CDR3: TGTGCCACCAACCGGGACAGAACGGACACTGAAGCTTTCTTT. As protein: CATNRDRTDTEAFF. The chain joins TRBV15 to TRBJ1-1; 7 nucleotides align to TRBD1. J gave up 3 bases and V 7 bases, and 8 bases lay outside the gene matches. Germline CDR1 is LNHNV and CDR2 is YYDKDF (reference sequence). This CDR3 spans 14 amino acids. Full variable domain (missing parts from reference TRBV15 and TRBJ1-1): DAMVIQNPRYQVTQFGKPVTLSCSQTLNHNVMYWYQQKSSQAPKLLFHYYDKDFNNEADTPDNFQSRRPNTSFCFLDIRSPGLGDTAMYLCATNRDRTDTEAFFGQGTRLTVV.

This clone was found once. The chain combines TRBV5-3 with TRBJ2-7, with 9 bases fitting TRBD2. TRBV5-3 is assigned to the ORF class and has an uncertain function. V lost 4 bases to trimming and J lost 2 bases; unmatched junction nucleotides: 10. CDR3 length equals 16 residues. The CDR3 DNA sequence: TGTGCCAGAAGCGTACGATTAGCGGGAGCCCCCTACGAGCAGTACTTC. Amino acid sequence: CARSVRLAGAPYEQYF.

The chain employs TRBV10-3 and TRBJ2-3; D remains unclear. CDR3 size: 17 residues. V gave up 2 bases and J gave up 5 bases, with 20 bases separating them. Germline CDR1 and CDR2: ENHRY and SYGVKD. In DNA, the CDR3 is TGTGCCATCAGTGAGGGGCCTCCGGCAAGGCACGGAGATACGCAGTATTTT. This translates into CAISEGPPARHGDTQYF.

A few counts support this clone. The chain uses TRBV19 and TRBJ1-5; TRBD1 might be the D (5 bases). The CDR3 runs 14 residues. The V gene's germline CDR1 is LNHDA and CDR2 SQIVND (reference sequence). Trimming stripped 5 bases from V and 7 bases from J, with 15 bases between. DNA for the CDR3: TGTGCCAGTAGTGGGCAGGGTGGAAGGCAGCCCCAGCATTTT. Amino acid sequence: CASSGQGGRQPQHF.

The chain combines TRBV11-2 with TRBJ2-3; 14 bases fit TRBD2. Trimming removed 1 base from V and 5 bases from J; junction bases left unmatched: 5. The CDR3 is 17 residues long. Germline V gene sequence: CDR1 SGHAT, CDR2 FQNNGV. The CDR3 sequence is CASSLGRLAGGEDTQYF. The DNA for the CDR3 is TGTGCCAGCAGCTTAGGAAGACTAGCGGGAGGGGAAGATACGCAGTATTTT.

The CDR3 DNA follows: TGCGCCAGCAGTGGTGGGGCTCGGGAGACCCAGTACTTC. Protein product: CASSGGARETQYF. This sequence joins TRBV5-1 and TRBJ2-5, with D perhaps matching TRBD1 (5 bases). The V and J ends lost 5 bases and 5 bases respectively, with 13 bases between them. Germline CDR1 reads SGHRS; CDR2 reads YFSETQ. The CDR3 spans 13 residues.

V gene TRBV4-3 combines with J gene TRBJ2-3; 15 nucleotides agree with TRBD2. Germline CDR1 is LGHNA and CDR2 is YSLEER. CDR3 size: 20 residues. The ends lost 0 bases at V and 5 bases at J; junction bases unmatched: 12. The CDR3 sequence: CASSQDGWTSGRADEDTQYF. DNA for the CDR3: TGCGCCAGCAGCCAAGATGGGTGGACTAGCGGGAGGGCCGACGAAGATACGCAGTATTTT.

J is TRBJ2-5 and V is TRBV5-1; a weak D match, TRBD2 (6 bases). Germline-derived CDR1 and CDR2 are SGHRS and YFSETQ. This CDR3 has 13 amino acids. The V gene lost 1 base and the J gene lost 5 bases, with 9 bases spanning the gap. CDR3 in amino acids: CASSLSGEETQYF. In DNA, the CDR3 is TGCGCCAGCAGCTTGTCGGGGGAGGAGACCCAGTACTTC. The full variable domain, with the rest looked up from reference TRBV5-1 and TRBJ2-5, is KAGVTQTPRYLIKTRGQQVTLSCSPISGHRSVSWYQQTPGQGLQFLFEYFSETQRNKGNFPGRFSGRQFSNSRSEMNVSTLELGDSALYLCASSLSGEETQYFGPGTRLLVL.

The CDR3 DNA reads TGTGCCAGCAGCCCCCGTTTGCGGAATTCCTACAATGAGCAGTTCTTC. Amino acid sequence: CASSPRLRNSYNEQFF. The chain joins TRBV11-3 to TRBJ2-1; D is unresolved. This CDR3 is built from 16 residues. Germline loops: CDR1 SGHNT, CDR2 YENEEA. Trimming shortened V by 5 bases and J by 1 base, and 15 bases separated the two germline ends.

This clone was detected a few times. V is TRBV11-2 and J is TRBJ2-2, with D possibly matching TRBD2 (6 bases). CDR3 length: 15 residues. Germline lookup yields CDR1 SGHAT and CDR2 FQNNGV. Trimming left V 6 bases short and J 0 bases short, with 11 bases between. The CDR3 DNA sequence: TGTGCCAGCAGTCCCCAGCGGGCGAACACCGGGGAGCTGTTTTTT. The encoded protein is CASSPQRANTGELFF.

V gene TRBV7-9 combines with J gene TRBJ1-5, with no clear D. From germline, CDR1 is SEHNR and CDR2 FQNEAQ (reference sequence). The V and J ends lost 5 bases and 3 bases respectively, with 14 bases between them. There are 15 residues in the CDR3. CDR3 sequence (DNA): TGTGCCAGCAGCCACGCCGGGGTGGCCAATCAGCCCCAGCATTTT. It specifies CASSHAGVANQPQHF.

In DNA form, the CDR3 reads TGCGCCAGCAGCCAAGGATTTACTAGGCTTGACTACGAGCAGTACTTC. The encoded protein is CASSQGFTRLDYEQYF. The gene calls are TRBV4-1 and TRBJ2-7, with D tentatively TRBD2 (5 bases). The CDR3 sequence is 16 residues long. Germline V lookup: CDR1 MGHRA, CDR2 YSYEKL. Trimming shortened V by 1 base and J by 3 bases, and 16 bases separated the two germline ends.

The table lists this clone with many counts. V is TRBV5-6 and J is TRBJ1-2; 8 positions agree with TRBD1. The J segment lost 4 bases and the V segment lost 2 bases, leaving 4 bases of the junction unmatched. Germline V CDR1 and CDR2: SGHDT, YYEEEE. The CDR3 extends over 14 amino acids. The CDR3 DNA is TGTGCCAGCAGCTTCACAGGGGGTGTCTATGGCTACACCTTC. Protein sequence: CASSFTGGVYGYTF.

The J gene is TRBJ1-4, the V gene TRBV6-5; D is unresolved. The CDR3 runs 15 residues. Germline lookup yields CDR1 MNHEY and CDR2 SVGAGI. Trimming stripped 5 bases from V and 3 bases from J, with 13 bases between. As DNA, the CDR3 is TGTGCCAGCAGTCCCCGGGGTAGAGCTAATGAAAAACTGTTTTTT. Residues: CASSPRGRANEKLFF.

The chain couples TRBV5-6 to TRBJ1-5; 9 positions agree with TRBD1. Germline values: CDR1 SGHDT, CDR2 YYEEEE. The ends lost 4 bases at V and 3 bases at J; junction bases unmatched: 5. The CDR3 sequence is 15 residues long. CDR3 loop: CASSPGQGINQPQHF. DNA for the CDR3: TGTGCCAGCAGCCCGGGACAGGGAATCAATCAGCCCCAGCATTTT. Full variable domain (rest looked up from reference TRBV5-6 and TRBJ1-5): DAGVTQSPTHLIKTRGQQVTLRCSPKSGHDTVSWYQQALGQGPQFIFQYYEEEERQRGNFPDRFSGHQFPNYSSELNVNALLLGDSALYLCASSPGQGINQPQHFGDGTRLSIL.

This clone was observed a handful of times. In DNA form, the CDR3 reads TGTGCCAGCAGCTTAGCCCTCGGACAGTCCCGTTCTGTAGAGACCGGGGAGCTGTTTTTT. Translated: CASSLALGQSRSVETGELFF. This chain connects TRBV7-6 to TRBJ2-2; possible D gene TRBD1, 6 bases. With 0 bases removed from V and 5 bases from J, the gap between germline ends came to 25 bases. CDR1 is SGHVS and CDR2 is FNYEAQ in the germline V gene. The CDR3 length is 20 residues. The full variable domain, rest sourced from reference TRBV7-6 and TRBJ2-2, is GAGVSQSPRYKVTKRGQDVALRCDPISGHVSLYWYRQALGQGPEFLTYFNYEAQQDKSGLPNDRFSAERPEGSISTLTIQRTEQRDSAMYRCASSLALGQSRSVETGELFFGEGSRLTVL.

The chain carries TRBV23-1 and TRBJ2-7; TRBD1 matches 8 bases. TRBV23-1 is given ORF status, its function remaining uncertain. J gave up 2 bases and V 2 bases, and 11 bases lay outside the gene matches. The length of the CDR3 is 17 residues. The CDR3 spells CASSQLRRPGQAYEQYF. In nucleotides, the CDR3 is TGCGCCAGCAGTCAACTCAGGAGGCCGGGACAGGCCTACGAGCAGTACTTC.

V usage is TRBV10-3 and J usage is TRBJ2-7; 9 bases are shared with TRBD1. Unmatched junction bases numbered 12, after V lost 4 bases and J lost 2 bases. The CDR3 loop spans 17 amino acids. Germline V gives CDR1 ENHRY, CDR2 SYGVKD. The CDR3 DNA is TGTGCCATCAGTGGGGGAGGAGGGACAGGGATTGCCTACGAGCAGTACTTC. Its translation is CAISGGGGTGIAYEQYF.

Only a few counts were recorded for this clone. This chain links TRBV19 with TRBJ2-6, with TRBD1 matching over 8 bases. The junction had 8 bases not matched to a gene; V was cut back by 9 bases and J by 4 bases. From germline, CDR1 is LNHDA and CDR2 SQIVND (reference sequence). The CDR3 sequence is 15 residues long. The CDR3 nucleotides are TGTGCCAGCTCGGACAGGGCAAGGGGGGCCAACGTCCTGACTTTC. This translates into CASSDRARGANVLTF.

The chain uses TRBV18 and TRBJ1-4; D possibly corresponds to TRBD1 (6 bases). The V gene's germline CDR1 is KGHSH and CDR2 LQKENI. V lost 2 bases and J lost 2, with 6 bases in between. The CDR3 is made up of 14 amino acids. The CDR3 DNA reads TGTGCCAGCTCACCAAGGGGGACTAATGAAAAACTGTTTTTT. Its protein product is CASSPRGTNEKLFF. Full variable domain (outside the CDR3, taken from reference TRBV18 and TRBJ1-4): NAGVMQNPRHLVRRRGQEARLRCSPMKGHSHVYWYRQLPEEGLKFMVYLQKENIIDESGMPKERFSAEFPKEGPSILRIQQVVRGDSAAYFCASSPRGTNEKLFFGSGTQLSVL.